A single sample gave rise to the 26 T cell receptor beta chains below, sequenced in a study of blood T cells in healthy people across ages. A J-beta primer mix and a sample-barcoded 5' primer were used in a second PCR of about 7 to 12 cycles. TCRdb independently ran MiXCR on the 5' RACE reads; one entry per CDR3 protein. The repertoire holds 1.5 million to 2 million distinct CDR3 sequences, with around half as singletons. Input material: blood. The origin of the receptors is a woman in her thirties or forties in good health.

This clonotype came up a few times. The chain combines TRBV12-3 or TRBV12-4 with TRBJ2-7; perhaps TRBD1 as D (5 bases). Matching the DNA end better, TRBJ2-5 makes the J call doubtful. The CDR3 covers 16 residues. The CDR3 region is CASSLFWQGSSETQYF. The CDR3 bases are TGTGCCAGCAGTTTATTCTGGCAGGGATCGTCAGAGACCCAGTACTTC.

This clonotype has a handful of counts. The chain recombines TRBV12-3 or TRBV12-4 with TRBJ2-3; no firm D call. CDR3 size: 14 residues. Trimming shortened V by 3 bases and J by 5 bases, and 12 bases separated the two germline ends. The CDR3 sequence is CASSLLRGRDTQYF. In nucleotides, the CDR3 is TGTGCCAGCAGTTTGTTGCGTGGTCGAGATACGCAGTATTTT.

This clonotype was detected a few times. In DNA form, the CDR3 reads TGCGCCAGCAGCCAGGGACTAGCGGGGGCACCTTACAATGAGCAGTTCTTC. Translating gives CASSQGLAGAPYNEQFF. V gene TRBV4-1 combines with J gene TRBJ2-1; TRBD2 agrees at 14 bases. The junction had 5 bases not matched to a gene; V was cut back by 3 bases and J by 4 bases. Germline CDR1 MGHRA, CDR2 YSYEKL. The CDR3 is 17 amino acids.

This clonotype has only a few counts. The chain uses TRBV7-2 and TRBJ2-3; 16 bases map to TRBD2. Trimming took 5 bases from V and 0 from J; bases not matched to a gene: 5. CDR1 and CDR2 from the germline V gene are SGHTA and FQGNSA. This CDR3 is built from 18 residues. This CDR3 reads CASSTGTSGGGSTDTQYF. The CDR3, as DNA: TGTGCCAGCAGCACTGGGACTAGCGGGGGGGGTAGCACAGATACGCAGTATTTT.

J is TRBJ1-6 and V is TRBV2; no clear D gene. The CDR3 loop spans 15 amino acids. Germline V lookup: CDR1 SNHLY, CDR2 FYNNEI. The V and J ends lost 1 base and 3 bases respectively, with 7 bases between them. In DNA form, the CDR3 reads TGTGCCAGCAGTGAAGGACAACGCTATAATTCACCCCTCCACTTT. Its translation: CASSEGQRYNSPLHF.

CDR3 loop: CASSLGPSRFSEAFF. DNA for the CDR3: TGCGCCAGCAGCTTGGGCCCTTCGAGATTCTCTGAAGCTTTCTTT. This sequence joins TRBV5-1 and TRBJ1-1; no clear D. CDR1 is SGHRS and CDR2 is YFSETQ in the germline V gene. CDR3 size: 15 residues. V was shortened by 0 bases and J by 6 bases, with 15 bases between the two germline ends.

This clonotype was observed a few times. The rearrangement uses TRBV25-1 and TRBJ1-1, with D tentatively TRBD1 (6 bases). Per the germline V gene, CDR1 is MGHDK and CDR2 is SYGVNS. The CDR3 extends over 15 amino acids. Trimming shortened V by 6 bases and J by 1 base, and 15 bases separated the two germline ends. The CDR3 loop is CASRETGQTNTEAFF. DNA of the CDR3: TGTGCCAGCAGGGAGACAGGACAGACGAACACTGAAGCTTTCTTT.

The chain combines TRBV6-5 with TRBJ2-1; possibly TRBD2 for D (6 bases). Germline assignment: CDR1 MNHEY and CDR2 SVGAGI. V shed 6 bases and J shed 4 bases, with 10 bases lying between them. The CDR3 is made up of 13 amino acids. The CDR3 DNA follows: TGTGCCAGCAGAATGGGGGGTTACAATGAGCAGTTCTTC. Protein sequence: CASRMGGYNEQFF.

This clonotype was counted a few times. The rearrangement joins TRBV3-1 to TRBJ1-2; D call uncertain. V lost 1 base to trimming and J lost 8 bases, with 8 bases between them. The CDR3 totals 12 residues. Germline V gives CDR1 LGHDT, CDR2 YNNKEL (reference sequence). The DNA of the CDR3 is TGTGCCAGCAGCCAAGCCCTGGGGGGCTACACCTTC. Encoded protein: CASSQALGGYTF.

This clonotype occurred a few times. The chain carries TRBV6-5 and TRBJ2-1, with 9 positions matching TRBD1. V trimming: 6 bases; J trimming: 5 bases; junction bases outside the gene matches: 8. This CDR3 has 15 residues. Germline-derived CDR1 and CDR2 are MNHEY and SVGAGI. The CDR3 reads CASSPDRGANNEQFF. The CDR3 nucleotides read TGTGCCAGCAGCCCTGACAGGGGGGCGAACAATGAGCAGTTCTTC.

Only a few counts were recorded for this clonotype. The J gene is TRBJ2-1, the V gene TRBV4-2, with 12 bases identical to TRBD2. In germline, CDR1 is LGHNA, CDR2 YNFKEQ. The CDR3 totals 18 residues. Germline trimming cut 2 bases from V and 6 bases from J; bases unmatched to any gene: 11. DNA of the CDR3: TGTGCCAGCAGCCAACTGACTAGCGGGAGCTACGTAATCAATGAGCAGTTCTTC. This encodes CASSQLTSGSYVINEQFF.

This clonotype was counted once. Germline is not matched at one junction end, which may reflect a read error. The CDR3 loop is CVSSPLTTNYGYTF. CDR3 DNA: TGTGTCAGCAGCCCACTCACGACAAACTATGGCTACACCTTC. The chain is built from TRBV7-9 and TRBJ1-2; D unresolved. The CDR3 is made up of 14 amino acids. Germline V gives CDR1 SEHNR, CDR2 FQNEAQ (reference sequence). Full variable domain (remainder filled in from reference TRBV7-9 and TRBJ1-2): DTGVSQNPRHKITKRGQNVTFRCDPISEHNRLYWYRQTLGQGPEFLTYFQNEAQLEKSRLLSDRFSAERPKGSFSTLEIQRTEQGDSAMYLCVSSPLTTNYGYTFGSGTRLTVV.

The V and J genes are TRBV28 and TRBJ2-5; 8 bases match TRBD2. Germline values: CDR1 MDHEN, CDR2 SYDVKM. The J segment lost 5 bases and the V segment lost 5 bases, leaving 10 bases of the junction unmatched. The CDR3 runs to 15 residues. Here the CDR3 reads CASSLRGGGVETQYF. In nucleotides, the CDR3 is TGTGCCAGCAGTCTTCGGGGGGGCGGGGTGGAGACCCAGTACTTC.

The chain is built from TRBV2 and TRBJ1-2; TRBD1 aligns across 7 bases. Per the germline V gene, CDR1 is SNHLY and CDR2 is FYNNEI. V lost 4 bases and J lost 4; bases outside the gene matches: 9. The CDR3 is made up of 15 amino acids. CDR3 nucleotide sequence: TGTGCCAGCAGTGTCGACAGGGTTTTCATCTATGGCTACACCTTC. This codes for CASSVDRVFIYGYTF.

The chain combines TRBV19 with TRBJ2-5; 7 positions agree with TRBD1. CDR1 LNHDA and CDR2 SQIVND come from the germline V gene (reference sequence). V shed 1 base and J 2 bases; nucleotides not matched to a gene: 4. This CDR3 has 15 amino acids. The CDR3 protein is CASSIVGTVQETQYF. The CDR3 nucleotides read TGTGCCAGTAGTATAGTTGGGACAGTACAAGAGACCCAGTACTTC.

The chain joins TRBV20-1 to TRBJ2-4, with 8 nucleotides matching TRBD1. The CDR3 covers 15 residues. With 6 bases clipped from V and 0 bases from J, the junction kept 7 bases outside the gene matches. In germline, CDR1 is DFQATT, CDR2 SNEGSKA (reference sequence). The CDR3 is CSASGQGIAKNIQYF. DNA of the CDR3: TGCAGTGCCTCAGGACAGGGCATAGCCAAAAACATTCAGTACTTC.

About this clonotype: A much more abundant neighbour one base away suggests this may be a read error. The chain carries TRBV7-9 and TRBJ1-2, with D perhaps matching TRBD1 (5 bases). The CDR3 loop spans 13 amino acids. Germline V gives CDR1 SEHNR, CDR2 FQNEAQ (reference sequence). The CDR3 here is CASSPQVNYDYTF. The CDR3 DNA reads TGTGCCAGCAGCCCACAGGTCAACTATGACTACACCTTC.

V and J are TRBV6-2 or TRBV6-3 and TRBJ2-4, with 12 nucleotides matching TRBD1. Trimming at V came to 8 bases and at J to 5 bases, leaving 10 bases not matched to a gene. CDR1 is MNHEY, CDR2 SVGEGT, per germline. CDR3 length: 16 residues. DNA for the CDR3: TGTGCCAGCGCAAGGGGACAGGGGGCCCTGGAAAACATTCAGTACTTC. This encodes CASARGQGALENIQYF.

This chain connects TRBV24-1 to TRBJ2-3; perhaps TRBD2 as D (6 bases). Germline V gene lookup returns CDR1 KGHDR and CDR2 SFDVKD. This CDR3 contains 14 residues. With 3 bases removed from V and 3 bases from J, the gap between germline ends came to 9 bases. The CDR3 spells CATSDRLATDTQYF. The CDR3 DNA sequence: TGTGCCACCAGTGATCGCCTAGCGACAGATACGCAGTATTTT.

The chain carries TRBV4-2 and TRBJ2-3; 11 bases fit TRBD2. V was clipped by 4 bases and J by 2 bases; unmatched bases: 11. Germline V gene sequence: CDR1 LGHNA, CDR2 YNFKEQ. The CDR3 has 18 amino acids. Here the CDR3 DNA reads TGTGCCAGCAGCCTCGGTAGCGGGGGGGTCTTTTCCACAGATACGCAGTATTTT. It specifies CASSLGSGGVFSTDTQYF.

The rearrangement links TRBV20-1 to TRBJ2-1; no reliable D call. Trimming cost V 5 bases and J 2 bases, with 10 bases left between them. The CDR3 is 13 residues long. The V gene's germline CDR1 is DFQATT and CDR2 SNEGSKA (reference sequence). CDR3 region: CSAHWGTYNEQFF. The CDR3 region has the DNA TGCAGTGCTCATTGGGGAACCTACAATGAGCAGTTCTTC.

The table lists this clonotype with a few counts. This chain joins TRBV13 and TRBJ2-7; TRBD1 matches at 9 bases. The CDR3 extends over 16 amino acids. Germline values: CDR1 PRHDT, CDR2 FYEKMQ (reference sequence). V lost 6 bases and J lost 5; bases outside the gene matches: 14. The CDR3 here is CASRPATGGGLDEQYF. The CDR3 DNA sequence: TGTGCCAGCAGACCTGCGACAGGGGGGGGCCTTGACGAGCAGTACTTC.

V usage is TRBV6-5 and J usage is TRBJ2-7; 7 bases agree with TRBD1. The CDR3 spans 13 residues. Germline V gene lookup returns CDR1 MNHEY and CDR2 SVGAGI. After removal of 5 bases from V and 4 bases from J, the junction contained 5 bases not matched to a gene. In DNA form, the CDR3 reads TGTGCCAGCAGTGACTGGACAGGTTACGAGCAGTACTTC. This translates into CASSDWTGYEQYF.

The chain recombines TRBV6-5 with TRBJ2-6; D uncertain. The germline V and J ends were trimmed by 0 bases and 0 bases, with 15 bases remaining between them. Germline V lookup: CDR1 MNHEY, CDR2 SVGAGI. The CDR3 consists of 19 residues. The chain's CDR3 is CASSYSWNSIRSGANVLTF. The CDR3 nucleotides are TGTGCCAGCAGTTACTCATGGAACAGCATTCGCTCTGGGGCCAACGTCCTGACTTTC.

This chain connects TRBV7-2 to TRBJ2-7, with 9 nucleotides matching TRBD2. The DNA end favors TRBJ2-5, so the J call may be wrong. The CDR3 runs 17 residues. CDR1 and CDR2 from the germline V gene are SGHTA and FQGNSA. The DNA for the CDR3 is TGTGCCAGCAGCTTATTGAAAAGCGGGGGGCTGCAGGAGACCCAGTACTTC. This sequence encodes CASSLLKSGGLQETQYF.

The rearrangement joins TRBV6-2 or TRBV6-3 to TRBJ2-3, with D possibly matching TRBD1 (6 bases). Trimming removed 0 bases at V and 5 bases at J, with 12 bases between. In germline, CDR1 is MNHEY, CDR2 SVGEGT. CDR3 size: 15 residues. CDR3 amino acids: CASSYSRLTGDTQYF. The CDR3 nucleotides are TGTGCCAGCAGTTACTCAAGACTGACAGGAGATACGCAGTATTTT.